Here is one TCR beta chain with its context. The antigen is undetermined. The sample is drawn from a study of hypomethylating agent response in myelodysplastic syndrome. Study at large: A diploid cytogenetic profile was most common; mean age around 77 +/- 6.3 years. Study-level points and caveats: Lack of age-matching between healthy donors and MDS patients could bias comparison.

Clones were sequenced by immunoSEQ multiplex PCR, and TCRdb holds only the in-frame ones, with some missing. The sample consists of just over 3,000 clones, about 90% of them appearing once. Trimming took off 10 bases at V and 1 base at J, with 11 bases between the two ends. CDR1 is ENHRY, CDR2 SYGVKD, per germline. This CDR3 region has 12 residues. This TCR came from a human donor with myelodysplastic syndrome. The chain couples TRBV10-3 to TRBJ2-7; unclear D gene. The material was bone marrow, obtained before or after starting hypomethylating agent treatment for myelodysplastic syndrome (not recorded which). CDR3 sequence (DNA): TGTGCCAGCAGAGGTATTTCCTACGAGCAGTACTTC. Residues: CASRGISYEQYF.